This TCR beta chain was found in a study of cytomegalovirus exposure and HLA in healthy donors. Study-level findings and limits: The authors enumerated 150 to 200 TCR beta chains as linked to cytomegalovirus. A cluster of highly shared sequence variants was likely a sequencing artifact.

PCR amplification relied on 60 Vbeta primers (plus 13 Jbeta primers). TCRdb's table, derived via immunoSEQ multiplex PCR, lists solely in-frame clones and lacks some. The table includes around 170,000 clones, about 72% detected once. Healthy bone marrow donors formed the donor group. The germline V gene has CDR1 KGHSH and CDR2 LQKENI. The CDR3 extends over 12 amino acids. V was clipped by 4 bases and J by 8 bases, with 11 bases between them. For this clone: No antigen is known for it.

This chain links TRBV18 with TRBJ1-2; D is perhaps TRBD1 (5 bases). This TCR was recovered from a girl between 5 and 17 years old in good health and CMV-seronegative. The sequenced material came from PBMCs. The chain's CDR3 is CASSLQGDGYTF. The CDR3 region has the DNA TGTGCCAGCTCACTGCAGGGTGACGGCTACACCTTC. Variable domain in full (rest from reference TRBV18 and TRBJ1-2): NAGVMQNPRHLVRRRGQEARLRCSPMKGHSHVYWYRQLPEEGLKFMVYLQKENIIDESGMPKERFSAEFPKEGPSILRIQQVVRGDSAAYFCASSLQGDGYTFGSGTRLTVV.